Frequency places the clone carrying this T cell receptor beta chain as medium-sized. Its antigen remains unknown. TCRdb re-called the 10x single-cell sequencing reads; every CDR3 protein appears as one record, without DNA. In all, the sample yields 800 to 1,100 distinct CDR3 sequences. The CDR3 is 18 residues long. Germline values: CDR1 MNHEY, CDR2 SMNVEV (reference sequence). These data originate in a study of CD8 T cells in cerebrospinal fluid in Alzheimer's disease. Study-wide results and limits: Patients with mild cognitive impairment or Alzheimer's disease had a larger top CSF clone percentage than controls. EBV-specific TCRs in cerebrospinal fluid reportedly do not establish a causal EBV–Alzheimer's link. EBV-specific clones were neither the most expanded nor enriched in Alzheimer's patients.

Sequenced: cerebrospinal fluid. The V call is TRBV27, the J call TRBJ2-1; TCRdb returns TRBD2, unconfirmable since there is no DNA. The source is a human donor in good health. The CDR3 loop reads CASSLIAGAPKEYNEQFF.